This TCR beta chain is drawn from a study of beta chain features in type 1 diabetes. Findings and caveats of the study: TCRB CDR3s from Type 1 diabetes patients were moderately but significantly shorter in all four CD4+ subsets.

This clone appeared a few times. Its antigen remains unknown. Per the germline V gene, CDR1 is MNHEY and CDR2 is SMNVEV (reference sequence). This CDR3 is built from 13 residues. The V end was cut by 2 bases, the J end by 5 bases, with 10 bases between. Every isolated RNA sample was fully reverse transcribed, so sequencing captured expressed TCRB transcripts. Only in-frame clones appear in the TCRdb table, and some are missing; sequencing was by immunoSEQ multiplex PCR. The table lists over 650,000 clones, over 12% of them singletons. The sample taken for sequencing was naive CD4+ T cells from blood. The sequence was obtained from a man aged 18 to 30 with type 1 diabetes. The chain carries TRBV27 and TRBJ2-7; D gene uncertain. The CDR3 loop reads CASSLRWEDEQYF. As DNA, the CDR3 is TGTGCCAGCAGTTTAAGGTGGGAAGACGAGCAGTACTTC.